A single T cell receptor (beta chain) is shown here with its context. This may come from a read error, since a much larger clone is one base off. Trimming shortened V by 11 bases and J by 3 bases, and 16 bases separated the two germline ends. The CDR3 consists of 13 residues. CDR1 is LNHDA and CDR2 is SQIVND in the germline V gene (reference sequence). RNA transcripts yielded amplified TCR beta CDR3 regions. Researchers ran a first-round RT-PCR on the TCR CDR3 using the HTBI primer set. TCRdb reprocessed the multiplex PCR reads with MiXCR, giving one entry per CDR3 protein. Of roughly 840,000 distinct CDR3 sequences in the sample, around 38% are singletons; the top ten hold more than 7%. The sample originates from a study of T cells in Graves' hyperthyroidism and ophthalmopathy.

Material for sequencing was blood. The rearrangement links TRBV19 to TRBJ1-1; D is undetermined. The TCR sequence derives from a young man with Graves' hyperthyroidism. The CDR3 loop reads CASTGNSDTEAFF. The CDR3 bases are TGTGCCTCCACCGGGAACTCGGACACTGAAGCTTTCTTT.